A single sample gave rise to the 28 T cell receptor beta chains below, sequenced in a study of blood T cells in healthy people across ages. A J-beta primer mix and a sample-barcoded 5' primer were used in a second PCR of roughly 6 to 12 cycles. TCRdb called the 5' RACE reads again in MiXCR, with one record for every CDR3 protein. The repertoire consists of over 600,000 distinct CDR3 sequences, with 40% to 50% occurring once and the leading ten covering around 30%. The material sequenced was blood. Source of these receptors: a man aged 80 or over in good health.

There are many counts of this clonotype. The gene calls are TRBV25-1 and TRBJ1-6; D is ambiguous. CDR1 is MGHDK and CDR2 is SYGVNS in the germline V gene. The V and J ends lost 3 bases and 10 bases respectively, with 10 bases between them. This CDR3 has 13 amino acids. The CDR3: CASSDSVGSPLHF. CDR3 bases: TGTGCCAGCAGTGATTCGGTGGGGTCACCCCTCCACTTT.

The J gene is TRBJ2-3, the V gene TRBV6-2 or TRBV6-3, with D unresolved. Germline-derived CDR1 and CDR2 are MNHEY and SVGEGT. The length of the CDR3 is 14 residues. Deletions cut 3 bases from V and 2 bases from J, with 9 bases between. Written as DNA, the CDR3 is TGTGCCAGCAGTTATGGAAAGACCACAGATACGCAGTATTTT. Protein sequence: CASSYGKTTDTQYF.

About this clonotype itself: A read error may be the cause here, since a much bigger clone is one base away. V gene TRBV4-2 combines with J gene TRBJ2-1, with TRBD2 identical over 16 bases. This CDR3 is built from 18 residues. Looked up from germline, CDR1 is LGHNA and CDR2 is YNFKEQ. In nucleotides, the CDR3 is TGTGCCAGCAACCAAGCTTCCCCTGGGACTAGCGGGGGGGCCAGGCAGTTCTTC. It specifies CASNQASPGTSGGARQFF.

In DNA form, the CDR3 reads TGCGCCAGCAGCTTGAATACAGGGCAGACCTACGAGCAGTACTTC. Residues: CASSLNTGQTYEQYF. The chain links TRBV5-1 to TRBJ2-7, with D possibly TRBD1 on 6 matching bases. CDR3 length: 15 residues. Looked up from germline, CDR1 is SGHRS and CDR2 is YFSETQ. Trimming cost V 1 base and J 2 bases, with 13 bases left between them.

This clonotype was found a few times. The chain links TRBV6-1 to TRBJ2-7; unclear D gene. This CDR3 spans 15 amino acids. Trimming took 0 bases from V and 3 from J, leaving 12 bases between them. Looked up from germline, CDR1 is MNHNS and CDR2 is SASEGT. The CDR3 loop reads CASSEAISSFYEQYF. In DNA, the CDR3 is TGTGCCAGCAGTGAAGCAATCTCCTCCTTCTACGAGCAGTACTTC.

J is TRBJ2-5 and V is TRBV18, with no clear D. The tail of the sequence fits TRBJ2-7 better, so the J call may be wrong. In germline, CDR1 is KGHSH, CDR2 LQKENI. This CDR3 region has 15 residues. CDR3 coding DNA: TGTGCCAGCTCACCACCGAGCGCGGCCTCCTACGAGCAGTACTTC. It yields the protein CASSPPSAASYEQYF.

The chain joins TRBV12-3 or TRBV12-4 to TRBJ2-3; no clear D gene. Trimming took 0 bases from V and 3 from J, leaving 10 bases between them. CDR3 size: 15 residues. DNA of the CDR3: TGTGCCAGCAGTTTAGCGCGGAAGAATACAGATACGCAGTATTTT. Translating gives CASSLARKNTDTQYF.

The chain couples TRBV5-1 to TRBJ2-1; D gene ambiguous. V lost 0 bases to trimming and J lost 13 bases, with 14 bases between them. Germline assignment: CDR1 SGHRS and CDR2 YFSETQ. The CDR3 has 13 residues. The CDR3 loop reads CASSLGGGSPQFF. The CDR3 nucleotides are TGCGCCAGCAGCTTGGGGGGTGGGTCTCCCCAGTTCTTC.

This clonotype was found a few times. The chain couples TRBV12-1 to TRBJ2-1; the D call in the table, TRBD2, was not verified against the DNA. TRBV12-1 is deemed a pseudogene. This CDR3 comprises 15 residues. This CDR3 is CASSSSGVPQCEQFF. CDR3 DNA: TGTGCCAGCAGCTCCAGCGGGGTGCCACAGTGCGAGCAGTTCTTC.

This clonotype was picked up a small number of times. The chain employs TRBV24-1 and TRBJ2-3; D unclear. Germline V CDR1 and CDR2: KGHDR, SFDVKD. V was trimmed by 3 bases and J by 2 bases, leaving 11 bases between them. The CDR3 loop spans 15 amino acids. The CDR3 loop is CATSDRSSVTDTQYF. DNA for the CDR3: TGTGCCACCAGTGATAGGTCGTCAGTCACAGATACGCAGTATTTT.

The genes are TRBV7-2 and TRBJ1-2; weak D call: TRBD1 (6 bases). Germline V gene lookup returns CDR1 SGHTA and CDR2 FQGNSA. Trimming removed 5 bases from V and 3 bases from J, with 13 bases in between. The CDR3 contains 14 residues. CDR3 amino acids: CASSAGDLDYGYTF. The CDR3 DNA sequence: TGTGCCAGCAGCGCAGGGGACTTGGACTATGGCTACACCTTC.

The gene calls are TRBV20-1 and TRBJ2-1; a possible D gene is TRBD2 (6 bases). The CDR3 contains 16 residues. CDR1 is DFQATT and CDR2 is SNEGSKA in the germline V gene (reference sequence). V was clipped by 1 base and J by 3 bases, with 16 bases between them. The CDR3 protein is CSARGGVGNSYNEQFF. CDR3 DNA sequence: TGCAGTGCTAGAGGGGGGGTCGGTAACAGCTACAATGAGCAGTTCTTC.

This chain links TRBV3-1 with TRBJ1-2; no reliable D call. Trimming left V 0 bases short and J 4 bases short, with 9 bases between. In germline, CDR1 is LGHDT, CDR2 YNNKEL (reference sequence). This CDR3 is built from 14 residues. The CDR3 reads CASSQDGFVYGYTF. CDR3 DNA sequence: TGTGCCAGCAGCCAAGATGGGTTTGTCTATGGCTACACCTTC.

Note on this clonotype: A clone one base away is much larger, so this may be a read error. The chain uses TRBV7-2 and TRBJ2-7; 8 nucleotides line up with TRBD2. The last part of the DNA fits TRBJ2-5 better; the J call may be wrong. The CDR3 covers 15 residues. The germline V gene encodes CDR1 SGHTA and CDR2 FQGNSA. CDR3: CASSPLSGGRGTQYF. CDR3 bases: TGTGCCAGCAGCCCCCTCTCGGGGGGGAGAGGGACCCAGTACTTC.

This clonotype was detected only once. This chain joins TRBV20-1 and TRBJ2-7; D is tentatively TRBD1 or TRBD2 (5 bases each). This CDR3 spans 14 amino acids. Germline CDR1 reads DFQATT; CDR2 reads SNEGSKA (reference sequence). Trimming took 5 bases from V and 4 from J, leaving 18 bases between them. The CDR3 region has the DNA TGCAGTGCTGTTCCGGGGCCAACCACTTACGAGCAGTACTTC. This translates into CSAVPGPTTYEQYF.

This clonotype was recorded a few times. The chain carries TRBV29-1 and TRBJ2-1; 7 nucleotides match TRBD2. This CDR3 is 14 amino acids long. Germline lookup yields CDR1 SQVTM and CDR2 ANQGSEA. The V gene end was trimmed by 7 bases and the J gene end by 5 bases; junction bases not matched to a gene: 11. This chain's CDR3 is CSASRLADNNEQFF. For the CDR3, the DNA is TGCAGCGCCAGCAGACTAGCCGATAACAATGAGCAGTTCTTC.

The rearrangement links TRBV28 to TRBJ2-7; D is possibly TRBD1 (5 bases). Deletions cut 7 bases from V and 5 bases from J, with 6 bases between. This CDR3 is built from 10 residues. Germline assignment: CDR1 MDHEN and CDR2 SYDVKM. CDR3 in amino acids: CASTGNEQYF. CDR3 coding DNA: TGTGCCAGCACAGGGAACGAGCAGTACTTC.

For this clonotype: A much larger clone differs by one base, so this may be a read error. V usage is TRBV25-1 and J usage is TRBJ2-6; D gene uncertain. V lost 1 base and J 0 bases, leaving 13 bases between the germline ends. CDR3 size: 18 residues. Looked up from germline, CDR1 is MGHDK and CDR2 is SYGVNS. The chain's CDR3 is CASSELGRSGSGANVLTF. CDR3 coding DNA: TGTGCCAGCAGTGAATTAGGTCGATCGGGCTCTGGGGCCAACGTCCTGACTTTC.

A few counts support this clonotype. The CDR3 nucleotides read TGCGCCAGCAGCCAATTTACGGGACAGGCCTACGAGCAGTACTTC. This encodes CASSQFTGQAYEQYF. V and J are TRBV4-3 and TRBJ2-7, with 8 bases aligning to TRBD1. Germline V gene lookup returns CDR1 LGHNA and CDR2 YSLEER. The V segment lost 2 bases and the J segment 2 bases; nucleotides outside the gene matches: 5. There are 15 residues in the CDR3.

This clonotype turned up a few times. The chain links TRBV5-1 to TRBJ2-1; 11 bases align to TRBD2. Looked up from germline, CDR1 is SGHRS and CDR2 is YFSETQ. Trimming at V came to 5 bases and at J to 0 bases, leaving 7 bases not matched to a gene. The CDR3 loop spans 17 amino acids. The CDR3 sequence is CASRPGTSGRSYNEQFF. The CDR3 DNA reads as TGCGCCAGCAGGCCCGGGACTAGCGGACGCTCCTACAATGAGCAGTTCTTC.

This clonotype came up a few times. The CDR3 loop is CASSLGRGSNYGYTF. CDR3 bases: TGTGCCAGCAGTTTAGGGCGGGGGAGCAACTATGGCTACACCTTC. The chain has TRBV27 and TRBJ1-2, with D tentatively TRBD1 (5 bases). Per germline, CDR1 MNHEY and CDR2 SMNVEV (reference sequence). CDR3 length: 15 amino acids. V lost 2 bases, J lost 2 bases, and 12 bases lay in between.

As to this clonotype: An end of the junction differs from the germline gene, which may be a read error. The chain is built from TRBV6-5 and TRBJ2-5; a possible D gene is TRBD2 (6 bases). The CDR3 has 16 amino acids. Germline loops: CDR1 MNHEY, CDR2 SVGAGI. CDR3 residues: CAGSYSSLATFNEQYF. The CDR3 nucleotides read TGTGCCGGCAGTTACTCGTCCCTAGCGACTTTCAATGAGCAGTACTTC.

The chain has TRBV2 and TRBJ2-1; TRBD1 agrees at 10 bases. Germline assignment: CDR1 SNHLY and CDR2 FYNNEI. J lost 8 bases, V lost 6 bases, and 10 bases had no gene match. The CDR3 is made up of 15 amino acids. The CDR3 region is CASRSRGQGTDEQFF. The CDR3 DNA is TGTGCCAGCAGATCCCGGGGACAGGGGACCGATGAGCAGTTCTTC.

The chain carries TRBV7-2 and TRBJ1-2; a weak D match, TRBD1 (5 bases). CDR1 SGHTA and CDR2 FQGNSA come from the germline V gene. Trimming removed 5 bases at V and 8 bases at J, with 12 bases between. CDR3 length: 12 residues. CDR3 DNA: TGTGCCAGCAGCCAGGGATCTCGAGGCTACACCTTC. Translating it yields CASSQGSRGYTF.

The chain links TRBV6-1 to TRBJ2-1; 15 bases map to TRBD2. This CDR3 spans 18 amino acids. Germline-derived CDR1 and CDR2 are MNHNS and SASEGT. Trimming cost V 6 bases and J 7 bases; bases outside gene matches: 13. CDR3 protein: CASSGGTSGRLIWNEQFF. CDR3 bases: TGTGCCAGCAGCGGCGGGACTAGCGGGAGGTTAATTTGGAATGAGCAGTTCTTC.

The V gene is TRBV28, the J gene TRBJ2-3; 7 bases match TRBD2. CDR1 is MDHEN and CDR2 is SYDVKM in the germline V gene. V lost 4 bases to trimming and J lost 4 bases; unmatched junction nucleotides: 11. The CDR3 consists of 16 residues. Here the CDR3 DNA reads TGTGCCAGCAGTTCGTGGACTAGTACGGTTGCAGATACGCAGTATTTT. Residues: CASSSWTSTVADTQYF.

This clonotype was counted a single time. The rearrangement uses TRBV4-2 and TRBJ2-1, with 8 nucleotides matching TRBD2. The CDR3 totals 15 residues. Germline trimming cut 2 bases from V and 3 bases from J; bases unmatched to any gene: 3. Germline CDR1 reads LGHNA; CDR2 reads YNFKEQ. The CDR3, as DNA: TGTGCCAGCAGCCAACGGGAGGGGTACTACAATGAGCAGTTCTTC. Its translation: CASSQREGYYNEQFF.

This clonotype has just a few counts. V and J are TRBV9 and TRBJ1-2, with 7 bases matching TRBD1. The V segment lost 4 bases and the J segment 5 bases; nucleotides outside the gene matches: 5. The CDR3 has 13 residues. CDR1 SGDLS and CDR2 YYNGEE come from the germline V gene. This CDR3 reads CASSSTTGYGYTF. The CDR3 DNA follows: TGTGCCAGCAGCTCAACGACAGGGTATGGCTACACCTTC. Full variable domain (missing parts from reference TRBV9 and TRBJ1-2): DSGVTQTPKHLITATGQRVTLRCSPRSGDLSVYWYQQSLDQGLQFLIQYYNGEERAKGNILERFSAQQFPDLHSELNLSSLELGDSALYFCASSSTTGYGYTFGSGTRLTVV.